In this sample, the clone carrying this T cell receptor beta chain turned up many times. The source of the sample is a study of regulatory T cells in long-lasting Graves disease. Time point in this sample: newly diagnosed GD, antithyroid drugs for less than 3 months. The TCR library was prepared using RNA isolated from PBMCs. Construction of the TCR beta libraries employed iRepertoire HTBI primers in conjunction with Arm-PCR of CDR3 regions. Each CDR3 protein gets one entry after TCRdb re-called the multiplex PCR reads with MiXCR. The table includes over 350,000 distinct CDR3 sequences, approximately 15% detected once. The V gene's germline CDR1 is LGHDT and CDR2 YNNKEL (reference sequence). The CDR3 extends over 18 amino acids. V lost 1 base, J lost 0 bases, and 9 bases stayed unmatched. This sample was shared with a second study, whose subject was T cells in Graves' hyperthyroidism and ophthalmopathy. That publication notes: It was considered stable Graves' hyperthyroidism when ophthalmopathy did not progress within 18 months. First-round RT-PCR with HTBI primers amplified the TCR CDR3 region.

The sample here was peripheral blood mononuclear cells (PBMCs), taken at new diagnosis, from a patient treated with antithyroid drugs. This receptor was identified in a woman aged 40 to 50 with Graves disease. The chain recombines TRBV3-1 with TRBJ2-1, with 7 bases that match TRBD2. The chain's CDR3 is CASSQALLAEISYNEQFF. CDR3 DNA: TGTGCCAGCAGCCAAGCCCTTCTAGCGGAGATCTCCTACAATGAGCAGTTCTTC.